The present T cell receptor beta chain was sequenced within a study of monozygotic twins with inflammatory bowel disease. No T cells were sorted before total RNA was taken from whole blood. TCRalpha and TCRbeta cDNA went through nested PCRs of roughly 17 and 9 cycles, two in total. TCRdb reprocessed the 5' RACE reads and keeps a single row for each CDR3 protein, giving no DNA. This table lists more than 300,000 distinct CDR3 sequences. Remarks on this clonotype: The antigen remains unidentified.

Notes on the study in general: The results supported no single strong signal or clonotype associated with IBD. Among twins, concordant and discordant pairs did not differ in repertoire similarity, possibly from limited power.

This TCR derives from a human donor with ulcerative colitis or Crohn's disease, or a healthy co-twin of an affected twin (not recorded which). The sample consisted of blood.

CDR3 sequence reads: CASSLTGAGVVRYEQYF. The chain links TRBV18 to TRBJ2-7; lacking DNA, the TRBD1 call made by TCRdb goes unchecked. The germline V gene has CDR1 KGHSH and CDR2 LQKENI. The CDR3 has 17 residues.